This TCR beta chain was observed in a study of blood T cell repertoires in COVID-19. As for the study in general: Researchers got acute and convalescent COVID-19 samples from the United States, Italy and Spain. T cells, B-cell-depleted T cells, or PBMCs provided the cDNA or gDNA that served as material.

Generated by immunoSEQ multiplex PCR, the TCRdb table keeps only in-frame clones and is missing some. Among 300,000 to 400,000 clones listed, about 86% were seen once. J gave up 2 bases and V 4 bases, and 0 bases lay outside the gene matches. The length of the CDR3 is 13 residues. Per germline, CDR1 SNHLY and CDR2 FYNNEI. Participants came from fewer than 25 US areas, aged about 18 to 95 years. On this clone: Other nucleotide sequences from this sample produce the same CDR3.

The TCR sequence derives from a woman between 40 and 55 years old with acute COVID-19. The chain joins TRBV2 to TRBJ1-2; 8 bases are a match to TRBD1. Material for sequencing was PBMCs or T cells enriched from blood (not recorded which). CDR3: CASSGDRNYGYTF. The CDR3 coding sequence is TGTGCCAGCAGTGGGGACAGGAACTATGGCTACACCTTC.